These T cell receptor beta chains were read from a single sample in a study of OX40 agonist ivuxolimab in advanced cancers. TCRdb keeps only in-frame clones here, not all; method: immunoSEQ multiplex PCR. Of 82,000 or so clones in the sample, roughly 92% were seen once. This specimen was CD4+ or CD8+ T cells sorted from blood, taken in a trial of the OX40 agonist ivuxolimab. Receptor source: an adult with an advanced solid tumor such as melanoma, head and neck, liver or kidney cancer. Both conserved end residues are part of each CDR3. D genes are given only for firm matches. Clone size is shown for a subset of rows, as once, few, many or a class of expanded clone.

CDR3 DNA: TGTGCCAGCGGCCTCCTGGACAGGGTCGATCAGCCCCAGCATTTT
CDR3 protein: CASGLLDRVDQPQHF
D gene: TRBD1
clone size: NA
V gene: TRBV28
J gene: TRBJ1-5

CDR3 DNA: TGCGCCAGCGAGGGGGGATCTGGGGCCAACGTCCTGACTTTC
CDR3 protein: CASEGGSGANVLTF
D gene: NA
clone size: NA
V gene: TRBV5-1
J gene: TRBJ2-6

CDR3 DNA: TGTGCCAGCAGCCCCACAGGGGCTCTGGCCAAAAACATTCAGTACTTC
CDR3 protein: CASSPTGALAKNIQYF
D gene: TRBD1
clone size: NA
V gene: TRBV7-2
J gene: TRBJ2-4

CDR3 DNA: TGCGCCAGCAGCTTGGGTAGCGATTACAATGAGCAGTTCTTC
CDR3 protein: CASSLGSDYNEQFF
D gene: NA
clone size: NA
V gene: TRBV5-1
J gene: TRBJ2-1

CDR3 DNA: TGTGCCAGCAGCTTAGCTAGTGAGCAGTTCTTC
CDR3 protein: CASSLASEQFF
D gene: NA
clone size: few
V gene: TRBV7-2
J gene: TRBJ2-1

CDR3 DNA: TGTGCCAGCCGAAGTAGCGGGAGAGTAGAGTTCTTC
CDR3 protein: CASRSSGRVEFF
D gene: TRBD2
clone size: once
V gene: TRBV28
J gene: TRBJ2-1

CDR3 DNA: TGTGCCAGCAGTTACGAGGGGGGAACTGAAGCTTTCTTT
CDR3 protein: CASSYEGGTEAFF
D gene: NA
clone size: NA
V gene: TRBV6-6
J gene: TRBJ1-1

CDR3 DNA: TGTGCCAGCAGCTTCTCAGGGTCGAACACTGAAGCTTTCTTT
CDR3 protein: CASSFSGSNTEAFF
D gene: NA
clone size: NA
V gene: TRBV7-3
J gene: TRBJ1-1

CDR3 DNA: TGTGCCAGCTTGGAGGCGGGCACAGATACGCAGTATTTT
CDR3 protein: CASLEAGTDTQYF
D gene: NA
clone size: NA
V gene: TRBV6-6
J gene: TRBJ2-3

CDR3 DNA: TGTGCCAGCAGTGCTGTCGGTCAGGCAGGTGGGGGCTACACCTTC
CDR3 protein: CASSAVGQAGGGYTF
D gene: NA
clone size: NA
V gene: TRBV2
J gene: TRBJ1-2

CDR3 DNA: TGTGCCTGGAGGGATGACAGGCGCTATGGCTACACCTTC
CDR3 protein: CAWRDDRRYGYTF
D gene: NA
clone size: once
V gene: TRBV30
J gene: TRBJ1-2

CDR3 DNA: TGTGCCAGCAGTTACTCGGGGCAATGGGGCTACACCTTC
CDR3 protein: CASSYSGQWGYTF
D gene: NA
clone size: few
V gene: TRBV6-6
J gene: TRBJ1-2

CDR3 DNA: TGTGCCAGCAGCCAAGATTTATGGGGTCGGGGAAACACCATATATTTT
CDR3 protein: CASSQDLWGRGNTIYF
D gene: NA
clone size: NA
V gene: TRBV4-2
J gene: TRBJ1-3

CDR3 DNA: TGTGCCAGCAGCACCCAGCCCGCTAGCGGGAGTTTCGACGAGCAGTACTTC
CDR3 protein: CASSTQPASGSFDEQYF
D gene: TRBD2
clone size: NA
V gene: TRBV9
J gene: TRBJ2-7

CDR3 DNA: TGTGCCAGTAGTATACCGGGCCAACCCCTCCACTTT
CDR3 protein: CASSIPGQPLHF
D gene: NA
clone size: NA
V gene: TRBV19
J gene: TRBJ1-6

CDR3 DNA: TGTGCCAGCAGTTCCCCAGGGGCGATCTCCTACGAGCAGTACTTC
CDR3 protein: CASSSPGAISYEQYF
D gene: NA
clone size: NA
V gene: TRBV28
J gene: TRBJ2-7

CDR3 DNA: TGTGCCAGCAGCTTATCCTCCCAGAACTCTGGGGCCAACGTCCTGACTTTC
CDR3 protein: CASSLSSQNSGANVLTF
D gene: NA
clone size: once
V gene: TRBV7-2
J gene: TRBJ2-6

CDR3 DNA: TGTGCCAGCAGCTTAGGTGTAACGGCAGATACGCAGTATTTT
CDR3 protein: CASSLGVTADTQYF
D gene: NA
clone size: NA
V gene: TRBV7-9
J gene: TRBJ2-3

CDR3 DNA: TGTGCCAGCAGGGGGCCCTATGGCTACACCTTC
CDR3 protein: CASRGPYGYTF
D gene: NA
clone size: NA
V gene: TRBV5-6
J gene: TRBJ1-2

CDR3 DNA: TGTGCCGGTCAGGGGGCTTTTGGCTATGGCTACACCTTC
CDR3 protein: CAGQGAFGYGYTF
D gene: TRBD1
clone size: NA
V gene: TRBV6-1
J gene: TRBJ1-2

CDR3 DNA: TGTGCCAGCAGTGAAGCGCTTCGGGGACTAGCGGGAGGGCATACGCAGTATTTT
CDR3 protein: CASSEALRGLAGGHTQYF
D gene: TRBD2
clone size: NA
V gene: TRBV6-1
J gene: TRBJ2-3

CDR3 DNA: TGTGCCAGTAGGTCCCGCGGGAGTTCCTACGAGCAGTACTTC
CDR3 protein: CASRSRGSSYEQYF
D gene: TRBD2
clone size: NA
V gene: TRBV19
J gene: TRBJ2-7

CDR3 DNA: TGTGCCAGCAGTGTCCCGACTAGCGGGAGAGGAGACGGGGAGCTGTTTTTT
CDR3 protein: CASSVPTSGRGDGELFF
D gene: TRBD2
clone size: NA
V gene: TRBV6-1
J gene: TRBJ2-2

CDR3 DNA: TGTGCCAGCAAGGCAGGCGCGGATGAGCAGTTCTTC
CDR3 protein: CASKAGADEQFF
D gene: NA
clone size: NA
V gene: TRBV6-1
J gene: TRBJ2-1

CDR3 DNA: TGTGCCAGCAGCTTGGGGGGAGGCGGGAATGAAAAACTGTTTTTT
CDR3 protein: CASSLGGGGNEKLFF
D gene: NA
clone size: NA
V gene: TRBV5-4
J gene: TRBJ1-4

CDR3 DNA: TGTGCCAGCAGCATCCTAGGGGTCGGGTTCACCGGGGAGCTGTTTTTT
CDR3 protein: CASSILGVGFTGELFF
D gene: NA
clone size: NA
V gene: TRBV7-2
J gene: TRBJ2-2

CDR3 DNA: TGTGCCAGTAGTCCGATTGCGGGGAGCAATCAGCCCCAGCATTTT
CDR3 protein: CASSPIAGSNQPQHF
D gene: NA
clone size: NA
V gene: TRBV19
J gene: TRBJ1-5

CDR3 DNA: TGTGCCAGCAGCTTGGGGCAGCCAAACACTGAAGCTTTCTTT
CDR3 protein: CASSLGQPNTEAFF
D gene: NA
clone size: NA
V gene: TRBV5-4
J gene: TRBJ1-1

CDR3 DNA: TGCGCCAGCACCATGGGTGTCCAGGTGCTAGATACGCAGTATTTT
CDR3 protein: CASTMGVQVLDTQYF
D gene: NA
clone size: NA
V gene: TRBV5-1
J gene: TRBJ2-3

CDR3 DNA: TGTGCCAGCAGTGTCGGCGAGTTGGATACGCAGTATTTT
CDR3 protein: CASSVGELDTQYF
D gene: NA
clone size: NA
V gene: TRBV6-4
J gene: TRBJ2-3

CDR3 DNA: TGTGCCAGCAGTTCTAGCGGTGGCACCGGGGAGCTGTTTTTT
CDR3 protein: CASSSSGGTGELFF
D gene: TRBD2
clone size: few
V gene: TRBV6-6
J gene: TRBJ2-2

CDR3 DNA: TGTGCCAGCAGCTTAACGGGGCTAGCGCCGTACCAAGAGACCCAGTACTTC
CDR3 protein: CASSLTGLAPYQETQYF
D gene: NA
clone size: NA
V gene: TRBV7-3
J gene: TRBJ2-5

CDR3 DNA: TGTGCCAGCAGTGGGGACAGCGGGGAGCTGTTTTTT
CDR3 protein: CASSGDSGELFF
D gene: TRBD1
clone size: NA
V gene: TRBV2
J gene: TRBJ2-2

CDR3 DNA: TGTGCCAGCAGCTTTCCGGGATATGGCTACACCTTC
CDR3 protein: CASSFPGYGYTF
D gene: NA
clone size: NA
V gene: TRBV7-9
J gene: TRBJ1-2

CDR3 DNA: TGTGCCAGCAGCTCGGGGTGGGGAGGGGGGCAGCCCCAGCATTTT
CDR3 protein: CASSSGWGGGQPQHF
D gene: NA
clone size: NA
V gene: TRBV5-6
J gene: TRBJ1-5

CDR3 DNA: TGTGCCAGCTCACCTCGGAATTCGGCTAGGAATGAGCAGTTCTTC
CDR3 protein: CASSPRNSARNEQFF
D gene: NA
clone size: NA
V gene: TRBV18
J gene: TRBJ2-1

CDR3 DNA: TGTGCCTGGAGCGTTCCGGGACTTCGCTCCTACAATGAGCAGTTCTTC
CDR3 protein: CAWSVPGLRSYNEQFF
D gene: NA
clone size: NA
V gene: TRBV30
J gene: TRBJ2-1

CDR3 DNA: TGTGCCAGCAGCTTAGGGGGTCGGCTAGCTGGGGCCAACGTCCTGACTTTC
CDR3 protein: CASSLGGRLAGANVLTF
D gene: NA
clone size: NA
V gene: TRBV7-2
J gene: TRBJ2-6

CDR3 DNA: TGTGCCAGCAGCTACGGACAGGTGACCTACGAGCAGTACTTC
CDR3 protein: CASSYGQVTYEQYF
D gene: TRBD1
clone size: NA
V gene: TRBV7-2
J gene: TRBJ2-7

CDR3 DNA: TGTGCCAGCAGCTTCTCCCAGGGGAACACTGAAGCTTTCTTT
CDR3 protein: CASSFSQGNTEAFF
D gene: NA
clone size: NA
V gene: TRBV11-3
J gene: TRBJ1-1

CDR3 DNA: TGTGCCACCAGCAGAGAAACGGGGGGATACAATGAGCAGTTCTTC
CDR3 protein: CATSRETGGYNEQFF
D gene: TRBD2
clone size: NA
V gene: TRBV15
J gene: TRBJ2-1

CDR3 DNA: TGTGCCAGCAGCCCACCGGGACAGGACTCTGGGGCCAACGTCCTGACTTTC
CDR3 protein: CASSPPGQDSGANVLTF
D gene: TRBD1
clone size: NA
V gene: TRBV7-3
J gene: TRBJ2-6

CDR3 DNA: TGTGCCAGCTCACCAGGCAGGACAGGGCGAGGTGGGGGCTACACCTTC
CDR3 protein: CASSPGRTGRGGGYTF
D gene: TRBD1
clone size: NA
V gene: TRBV18
J gene: TRBJ1-2

CDR3 DNA: TGTGCCAGCAGCCCTCCACGGGCTAGCGGTTCGTCCTACGAGCAGTACTTC
CDR3 protein: CASSPPRASGSSYEQYF
D gene: TRBD2
clone size: NA
V gene: TRBV27
J gene: TRBJ2-7

CDR3 DNA: TGTGCCAGCAGCTTAAGGGGCGACAACTATGGCTACACCTTC
CDR3 protein: CASSLRGDNYGYTF
D gene: NA
clone size: NA
V gene: TRBV11-3
J gene: TRBJ1-2

CDR3 DNA: TGTGCCAGCAGCTGGGGACAGCTGAACACTGAAGCTTTCTTT
CDR3 protein: CASSWGQLNTEAFF
D gene: TRBD1
clone size: NA
V gene: TRBV5-5
J gene: TRBJ1-1

CDR3 DNA: TGTGCCAGTAGTATCCCCGGACAGGGTGGCTACGAGCAGTACTTC
CDR3 protein: CASSIPGQGGYEQYF
D gene: TRBD1
clone size: NA
V gene: TRBV19
J gene: TRBJ2-7

CDR3 DNA: TGCGCCAGCAGCTTAGTCGGGGCCGCGAACACTGAAGCTTTCTTT
CDR3 protein: CASSLVGAANTEAFF
D gene: NA
clone size: NA
V gene: TRBV5-1
J gene: TRBJ1-1